These 15 T cell receptor beta chains originate from one sample sequenced in a study of shared clonotypes between healthy human individuals. TCRdb's copy holds only in-frame clones and misses some; the assay was immunoSEQ multiplex PCR. The repertoire holds some 2,500,000 clones, with just under 95% as singletons. The specimen sequenced was naive CD4+ T cells from PBMCs. Described subset: CD45RA+ positively selected. The receptors were gathered from a man aged 18 to 35 in good health. Some clones in this sample may be carry-over from other donors' samples.

Concerning this clone: Other DNA sequences of this sample code for an identical CDR3. This chain connects TRBV5-1 to TRBJ1-5; D might be TRBD1 (5 bases). The V end was cut by 0 bases, the J end by 2 bases, with 9 bases between. The CDR3 has 15 amino acids. Germline CDR1 is SGHRS and CDR2 is YFSETQ. The CDR3 is CASSLEGLGNQPQHF. The CDR3 nucleotides are TGCGCCAGCAGCTTGGAGGGGCTCGGCAATCAGCCCCAGCATTTT.

The genes are TRBV7-8 and TRBJ2-7, with a weak D call TRBD2 (6 bases). The CDR3 has 16 residues. Germline V CDR1 and CDR2: SGHVS, FQNEAQ. V was shortened by 4 bases and J by 3 bases, with 19 bases between the two germline ends. The CDR3 DNA reads TGTGCCAGCAGCTGGGGGAGGATCACCACGGACTACGAGCAGTACTTC. Translating gives CASSWGRITTDYEQYF.

The genes are TRBV10-3 and TRBJ1-2, with D possibly being TRBD1 (6 bases). The germline CDR1 and CDR2 sequences are ENHRY and SYGVKD. V was trimmed by 10 bases and J by 0 bases, leaving 15 bases between them. This CDR3 contains 14 residues. The CDR3 sequence is CATNRQDSNYGYTF. The CDR3 DNA is TGTGCCACAAACCGACAGGACTCTAACTATGGCTACACCTTC.

The gene calls are TRBV28 and TRBJ1-5; D is unclear. CDR1 is MDHEN, CDR2 SYDVKM, per germline. V shed 5 bases and J shed 0 bases, with 11 bases lying between them. CDR3 length: 15 residues. In DNA form, the CDR3 reads TGTGCCAGCAGTCGACGGCTTTCTAGCAATCAGCCCCAGCATTTT. Translated: CASSRRLSSNQPQHF.

This sequence joins TRBV6-5 and TRBJ2-3; D gene uncertain. From germline, CDR1 is MNHEY and CDR2 SVGAGI. Trimming removed 8 bases at V and 6 bases at J, with 9 bases between. The CDR3 loop spans 11 amino acids. The CDR3 DNA reads TGTGCCAGCCTTGGTTTTGATACGCAGTATTTT. This codes for CASLGFDTQYF.

The chain is built from TRBV15 and TRBJ2-7; D gene uncertain. This CDR3 has 13 amino acids. CDR1 is LNHNV, CDR2 YYDKDF, per germline (reference sequence). Between the trimmed V and J ends, which lost 0 bases and 5 bases, there was a span of 8 bases. The CDR3 spells CATSRDAENEQYF. In DNA, the CDR3 is TGTGCCACCAGCAGAGATGCGGAGAACGAGCAGTACTTC.

V usage is TRBV2 and J usage is TRBJ1-2; perhaps TRBD1 as D (6 bases). V was trimmed by 7 bases and J by 5 bases, leaving 14 bases between them. The CDR3 sequence is 13 residues long. Per germline, CDR1 SNHLY and CDR2 FYNNEI. The DNA for the CDR3 is TGTGCCAGCACCGAGGGGGGGGTTTATGGCTACACCTTC. Translated, it gives CASTEGGVYGYTF.

A single count supports this clone. Other DNA sequences in this specimen translate into the identical CDR3. V usage is TRBV27 and J usage is TRBJ2-7; 11 bases map to TRBD2. V gave up 6 bases and J gave up 3 bases; unmatched junction bases: 1. The length of the CDR3 is 13 residues. Per the germline V gene, CDR1 is MNHEY and CDR2 is SMNVEV (reference sequence). CDR3 coding DNA: TGTGCCAGCAGAGGGACTAGCGGCTACGAGCAGTACTTC. This encodes CASRGTSGYEQYF.

In its sample, this clone was seen once. The chain carries TRBV7-6 and TRBJ2-7; D gene ambiguous. The CDR3 spans 14 residues. Per the germline V gene, CDR1 is SGHVS and CDR2 is FNYEAQ. The germline V and J ends were trimmed by 3 bases and 1 base, with 10 bases remaining between them. In nucleotides, the CDR3 is TGTGCCAGCAGCTTCCGGACGGAGTCCTACGAGCAGTACTTC. Amino acid sequence: CASSFRTESYEQYF.

This clone was recorded only once. V is TRBV5-5 and J is TRBJ2-7; 9 bases fit TRBD1. J was trimmed by 4 bases and V by 0 bases; bases with no gene match: 5. Germline V gene lookup returns CDR1 SGHKS and CDR2 YYEKEE (reference sequence). This CDR3 comprises 15 residues. The CDR3 here is CASSLGTGGQYEQYF. The CDR3 DNA is TGTGCCAGCAGCTTGGGCACAGGGGGCCAGTACGAGCAGTACTTC. Together with reference TRBV5-5 and TRBJ2-7, the CDR3 gives the full variable domain: DAGVTQSPTHLIKTRGQQVTLRCSPISGHKSVSWYQQVLGQGPQFIFQYYEKEERGRGNFPDRFSARQFPNYSSELNVNALLLGDSALYLCASSLGTGGQYEQYFGPGTRLTVT.

The rearrangement joins TRBV6-1 to TRBJ1-5; 7 nucleotides line up with TRBD1. Looked up from germline, CDR1 is MNHNS and CDR2 is SASEGT. This CDR3 comprises 16 residues. The V segment lost 0 bases and the J segment 4 bases; nucleotides outside the gene matches: 6. Here the CDR3 DNA reads TGTGCCAGCAGTGAAGCGGGGACAGTCCCAAATCAGCCCCAGCATTTT. Protein product: CASSEAGTVPNQPQHF.

This chain uses TRBV11-3 with TRBJ2-5; 7 bases fit TRBD1. The V gene end was trimmed by 6 bases and the J gene end by 9 bases; junction bases not matched to a gene: 4. CDR3 length: 11 amino acids. The germline V gene encodes CDR1 SGHNT and CDR2 YENEEA. CDR3 loop: CASSSGGSQYF. The CDR3 region has the DNA TGTGCCAGCAGTTCAGGGGGTTCCCAGTACTTC.

The genes are TRBV28 and TRBJ2-1; unclear D gene. Per germline, CDR1 MDHEN and CDR2 SYDVKM. This CDR3 region has 13 residues. V shed 3 bases and J shed 2 bases, with 5 bases lying between them. The DNA for the CDR3 is TGTGCCAGCAGTTTCGATACCTACAATGAGCAGTTCTTC. It is translated as CASSFDTYNEQFF.

The V gene is TRBV11-2, the J gene TRBJ2-1; D is perhaps TRBD2 (6 bases). This CDR3 spans 15 amino acids. Trimming stripped 5 bases from V and 6 bases from J, with 17 bases between. CDR1 and CDR2 (germline): SGHAT, FQNNGV. The CDR3 loop is CASSQIGTGSNEQFF. CDR3 bases: TGTGCCAGCAGCCAAATAGGGACTGGTTCCAATGAGCAGTTCTTC.

The chain carries TRBV4-2 and TRBJ1-4; TRBD1 matches 9 bases. Trimming removed 3 bases from V and 0 bases from J; junction bases left unmatched: 2. There are 16 residues in the CDR3. Per germline, CDR1 LGHNA and CDR2 YNFKEQ. In DNA, the CDR3 is TGTGCCAGCAGCCAGGGACAGGGTGCAACTAATGAAAAACTGTTTTTT. Translated: CASSQGQGATNEKLFF.